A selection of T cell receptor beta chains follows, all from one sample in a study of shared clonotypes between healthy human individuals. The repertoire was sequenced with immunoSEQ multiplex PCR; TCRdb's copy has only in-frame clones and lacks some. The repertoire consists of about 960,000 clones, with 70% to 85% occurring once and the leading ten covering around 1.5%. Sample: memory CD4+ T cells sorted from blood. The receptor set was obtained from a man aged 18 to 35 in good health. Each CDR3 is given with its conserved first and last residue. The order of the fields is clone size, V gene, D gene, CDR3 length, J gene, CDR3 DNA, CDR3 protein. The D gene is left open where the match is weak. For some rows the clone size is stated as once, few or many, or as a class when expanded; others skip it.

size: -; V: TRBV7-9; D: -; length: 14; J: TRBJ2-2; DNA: TGTGCCAGCAGCCTGGACGGATACACCGGGGAGCTGTTTTTT; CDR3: CASSLDGYTGELFF
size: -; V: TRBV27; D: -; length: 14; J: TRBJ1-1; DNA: TGTGCCAGCAGGCCCTGGAGGGAGAACACTGAAGCTTTCTTT; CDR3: CASRPWRENTEAFF
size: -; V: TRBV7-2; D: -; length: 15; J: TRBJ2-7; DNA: TGTGCCAGCAGCTTAGTTGGCGGCAGCTCCTACGAGCAGTACTTC; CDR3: CASSLVGGSSYEQYF
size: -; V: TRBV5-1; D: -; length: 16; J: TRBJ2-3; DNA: TGCGCCAGCAGCCTCGAGGGGGGGTATAGCACAGATACGCAGTATTTT; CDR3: CASSLEGGYSTDTQYF
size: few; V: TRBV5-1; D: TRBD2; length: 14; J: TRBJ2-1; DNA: TGCGCCAGCAGCCCTCCCGGGGGGTACAATGAGCAGTTCTTC; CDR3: CASSPPGGYNEQFF
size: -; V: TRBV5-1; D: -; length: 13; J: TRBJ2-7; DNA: TGCGCCAGCAGCCCCCTTTCGGGTCTCGAGCAGTACTTC; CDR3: CASSPLSGLEQYF
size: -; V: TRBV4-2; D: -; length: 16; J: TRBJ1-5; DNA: TGTGCCAGCAGCCAAGATCTAGTCTCGAGCAATCAGCCCCAGCATTTT; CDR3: CASSQDLVSSNQPQHF
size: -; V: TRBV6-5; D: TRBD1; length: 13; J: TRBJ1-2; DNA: TGTGCCACCTCCAGGGGGTGGGATTATGGCTACACCTTC; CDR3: CATSRGWDYGYTF
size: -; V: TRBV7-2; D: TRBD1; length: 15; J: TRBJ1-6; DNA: TGTGCCAGCAGCAGCCGGGACAGCAAAAATTCACCCCTCCACTTT; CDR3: CASSSRDSKNSPLHF
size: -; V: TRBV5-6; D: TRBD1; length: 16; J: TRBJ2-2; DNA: TGTGCCAGCAGCCTCTCAGGGGGCCGTAGCACCGGGGAGCTGTTTTTT; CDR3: CASSLSGGRSTGELFF
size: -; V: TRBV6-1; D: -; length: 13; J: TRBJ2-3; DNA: TGTGCCAGCAGTGACACAGACACAGATACGCAGTATTTT; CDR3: CASSDTDTDTQYF
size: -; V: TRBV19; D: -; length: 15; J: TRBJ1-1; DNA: TGTGCCAGTAGGGGGGAAGGGACCCTGAACACTGAAGCTTTCTTT; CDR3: CASRGEGTLNTEAFF
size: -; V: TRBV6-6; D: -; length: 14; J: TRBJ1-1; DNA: TGTGCCAGCAGCATACTCCTTGGGGACACTGAAGCTTTCTTT; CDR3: CASSILLGDTEAFF
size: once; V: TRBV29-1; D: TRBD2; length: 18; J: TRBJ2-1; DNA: TGCAGCGTTGCCTTGGGTAGTACCGGGACTAGACCCCTCAATGAGCAGTTCTTC; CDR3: CSVALGSTGTRPLNEQFF
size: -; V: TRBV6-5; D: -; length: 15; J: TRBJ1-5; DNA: TGTGCCAGCAGCCTGTCCTGGGGAATCAATCAGCCCCAGCATTTT; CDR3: CASSLSWGINQPQHF
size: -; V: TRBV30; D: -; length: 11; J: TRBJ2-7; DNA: TGTGCCTGGAGGATCGTCAACGAGCAGTACTTC; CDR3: CAWRIVNEQYF
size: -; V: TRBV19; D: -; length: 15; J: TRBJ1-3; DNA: TGTGCCAGTAGTAGTTCATGGGGCTCTGGAAACACCATATATTTT; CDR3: CASSSSWGSGNTIYF
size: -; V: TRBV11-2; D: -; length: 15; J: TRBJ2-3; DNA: TGTGCCAGCAGCTTAGGGACCCTAAACACAGATACGCAGTATTTT; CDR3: CASSLGTLNTDTQYF
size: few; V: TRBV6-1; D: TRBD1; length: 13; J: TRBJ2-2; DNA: TGTGCCGGGGGACAGGGGAACACCGGGGAGCTGTTTTTT; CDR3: CAGGQGNTGELFF
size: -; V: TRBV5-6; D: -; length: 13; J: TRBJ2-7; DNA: TGTGCCAGCAGCTTAGGGGATGCCTACGAGCAGTACTTC; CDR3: CASSLGDAYEQYF
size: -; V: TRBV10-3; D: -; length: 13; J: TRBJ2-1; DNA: TGTGCCATCACCTGGGACGCCGAGTCTGAGCAGTTCTTC; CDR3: CAITWDAESEQFF
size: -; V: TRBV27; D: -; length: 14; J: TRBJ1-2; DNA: TGTGCCAGCAGTTTTGCAGAACAAGGGGCAGGCTACACCTTC; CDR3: CASSFAEQGAGYTF
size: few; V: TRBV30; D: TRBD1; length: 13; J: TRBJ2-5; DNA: TGTGCCTGGATCCCCGGGACAGGGCATACCCAGTACTTC; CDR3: CAWIPGTGHTQYF
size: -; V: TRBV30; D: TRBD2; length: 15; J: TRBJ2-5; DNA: TGTGCCTGGGGTTCTAGCGGGAGGTTTAGGGAGACCCAGTACTTC; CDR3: CAWGSSGRFRETQYF
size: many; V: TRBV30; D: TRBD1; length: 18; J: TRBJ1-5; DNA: TGTGCCTGGAGAGCCGGGACAGGGGGCTTTTATAGCAATCAGCCCCAGCATTTT; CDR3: CAWRAGTGGFYSNQPQHF
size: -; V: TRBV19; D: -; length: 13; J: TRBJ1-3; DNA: TGTGCCAGTAGTATTCGCGCTGGAAACACCATATATTTT; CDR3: CASSIRAGNTIYF
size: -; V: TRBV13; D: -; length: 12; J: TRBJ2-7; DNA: TGTGCCAGCAGCCGGGGAACTGGGGAGCAGTACTTC; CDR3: CASSRGTGEQYF
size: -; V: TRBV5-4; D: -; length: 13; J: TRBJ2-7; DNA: TGTGCCAGCAGCTCGGGCAATGGCTACGAGCAGTACTTC; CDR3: CASSSGNGYEQYF
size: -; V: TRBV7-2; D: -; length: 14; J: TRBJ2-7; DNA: TGTGCCAGCAGCCAGAACCTGGGGCCCTACGAGCAGTACTTC; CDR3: CASSQNLGPYEQYF
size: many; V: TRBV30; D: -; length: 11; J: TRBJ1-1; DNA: TGTGCCTGGGCCGCCCGTACTGAAGCTTTCTTT; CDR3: CAWAARTEAFF
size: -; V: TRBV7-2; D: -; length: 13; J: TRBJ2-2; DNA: TGTGCCAGCAGCTTAGACGGCACCGGGGAGCTGTTTTTT; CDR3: CASSLDGTGELFF
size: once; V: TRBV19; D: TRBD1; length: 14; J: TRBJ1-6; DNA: TGTGCCAGTAGTCCATTCGGACAGGGGTCACCCCTCCACTTT; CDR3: CASSPFGQGSPLHF
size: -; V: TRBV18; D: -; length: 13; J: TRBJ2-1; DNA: TGTGCCAGCTCACCTGGATCTAGGATAGAGCAGTTCTTC; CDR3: CASSPGSRIEQFF
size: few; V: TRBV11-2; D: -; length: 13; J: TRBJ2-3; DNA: TGTGCCAGCAGCTATGACCGAAAAGATACGCAGTATTTT; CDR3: CASSYDRKDTQYF
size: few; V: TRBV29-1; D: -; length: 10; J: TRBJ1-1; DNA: TGCAGCGCAGAGAACACTGAAGCTTTCTTT; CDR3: CSAENTEAFF
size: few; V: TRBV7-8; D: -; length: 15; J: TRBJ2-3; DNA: TGTGCCAGCAGGATAGGGACAACTAGCACAGATACGCAGTATTTT; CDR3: CASRIGTTSTDTQYF
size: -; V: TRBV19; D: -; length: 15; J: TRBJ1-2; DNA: TGTGCCAGTAATTCCCCGGGAGGGGAAGATTATGGCTACACCTTC; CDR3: CASNSPGGEDYGYTF
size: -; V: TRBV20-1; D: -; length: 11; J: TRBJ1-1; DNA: TGCAGTGCTAGAGTAGTCACTGAAGCTTTCTTT; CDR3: CSARVVTEAFF
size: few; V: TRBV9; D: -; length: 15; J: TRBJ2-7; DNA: TGTGCCAGCAGCCCTCAGGGGGGGTCCGCCTACGAGCAGTACTTC; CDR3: CASSPQGGSAYEQYF
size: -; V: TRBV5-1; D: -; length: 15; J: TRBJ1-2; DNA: TGCGCCAGCAGCCCATCATATGGGTCCCCCCAGGGATACACCTTC; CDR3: CASSPSYGSPQGYTF
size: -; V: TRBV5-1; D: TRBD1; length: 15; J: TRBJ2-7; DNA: TGCGCCAGCAGCTTGGCCCAGGGGGCCGGGTACGAGCAGTACTTC; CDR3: CASSLAQGAGYEQYF
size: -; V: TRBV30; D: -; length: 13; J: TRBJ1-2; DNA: TGTGCCTGGACCCCAGCTCTTAACTATGGCTACACCTTC; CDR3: CAWTPALNYGYTF
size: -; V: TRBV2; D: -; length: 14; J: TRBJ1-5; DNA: TGTGCCAGCAGTGAACAGTCAGGCCGGAAGCCCCAGCATTTT; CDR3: CASSEQSGRKPQHF
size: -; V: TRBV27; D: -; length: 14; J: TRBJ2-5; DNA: TGTGCCAGCAGGGGTACAGGGAGGCAAGAGACCCAGTACTTC; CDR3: CASRGTGRQETQYF
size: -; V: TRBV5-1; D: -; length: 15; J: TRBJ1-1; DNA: TGCGCCAGCAGCCTGCAACAGGGAAAGAACACTGAAGCTTTCTTT; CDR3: CASSLQQGKNTEAFF
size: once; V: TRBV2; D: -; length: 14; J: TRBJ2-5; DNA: TGTGCCAGCAGTGAAGTCTATAGCCGAGAGACCCAGTACTTC; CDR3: CASSEVYSRETQYF
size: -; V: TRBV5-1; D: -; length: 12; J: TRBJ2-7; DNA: TGCGCCAGCCAGGGGTTAGGCTACGAGCAGTACTTC; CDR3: CASQGLGYEQYF
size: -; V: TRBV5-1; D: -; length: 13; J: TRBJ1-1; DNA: TGCGCCAGCAGCCCCCGCGAAAACACTGAAGCTTTCTTT; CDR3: CASSPRENTEAFF
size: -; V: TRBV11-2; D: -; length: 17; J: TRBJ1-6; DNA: TGTGCCAGCAGCTTAGCGGGGGTCCGCTCCTATAATTCACCCCTCCACTTT; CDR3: CASSLAGVRSYNSPLHF
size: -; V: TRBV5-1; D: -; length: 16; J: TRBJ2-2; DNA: TGCGCCAGCAGCGTGGGGGCGGGGCCGAACACCGGGGAGCTGTTTTTT; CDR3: CASSVGAGPNTGELFF